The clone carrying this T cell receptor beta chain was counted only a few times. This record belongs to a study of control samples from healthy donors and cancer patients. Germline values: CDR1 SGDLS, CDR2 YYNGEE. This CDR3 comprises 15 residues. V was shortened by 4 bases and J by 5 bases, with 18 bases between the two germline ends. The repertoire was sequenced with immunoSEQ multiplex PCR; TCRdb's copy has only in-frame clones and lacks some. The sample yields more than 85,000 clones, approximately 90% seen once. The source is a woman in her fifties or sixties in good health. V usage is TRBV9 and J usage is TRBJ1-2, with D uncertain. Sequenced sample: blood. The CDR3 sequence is CASSPSTNPAYGYTF. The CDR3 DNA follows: TGTGCCAGCAGCCCTTCGACTAACCCAGCTTATGGCTACACCTTC.